Below are 5 T cell receptor beta chains sequenced from a single sample in a study of blood T cells in healthy people across ages. Then a second PCR, running roughly 7 to 11 cycles, was carried out with a sample-barcoded 5' primer and a J-beta primer mix. One entry per CDR3 protein, called by TCRdb with MiXCR from the 5' RACE reads. The table shows 1.5 million to 2 million distinct CDR3 sequences, with around 36% occurring only once. The sequencing input was blood. These TCRs come from a woman in her 30s in good health.

The chain employs TRBV12-3 or TRBV12-4 and TRBJ2-7; 9 bases match TRBD1. This CDR3 region has 15 residues. Trimming took 4 bases from V and 3 from J; bases not matched to a gene: 7. Here the CDR3 DNA reads TGTGCCAGCAGTTGGGGGGGGGGACAGGGCTACGAGCAGTACTTC. Residues: CASSWGGGQGYEQYF.

CDR3: CASSRGAVDTEAFF. The CDR3 DNA follows: TGTGCCAGCTCACGGGGGGCTGTGGACACTGAAGCTTTCTTT. The rearrangement joins TRBV18 to TRBJ1-1; D might be TRBD1 (6 bases). The germline V and J ends were trimmed by 4 bases and 3 bases, with 12 bases remaining between them. Per germline, CDR1 KGHSH and CDR2 LQKENI. The CDR3 runs to 14 residues.

This clonotype was picked up a small number of times. The chain employs TRBV11-2 and TRBJ2-3; TRBD2 matches at 9 bases. Germline-derived CDR1 and CDR2 are SGHAT and FQNNGV. The CDR3 contains 18 residues. V was pared by 3 bases and J by 2 bases, with 12 bases of the junction left unmatched. CDR3 coding DNA: TGTGCCAGCAGCTTCGCCATCTTGGCGGGGGGGCCCACAGATACGCAGTATTTT. This codes for CASSFAILAGGPTDTQYF.

This clonotype was seen only a few times. The chain has TRBV29-1 and TRBJ1-1; TRBD1 matches at 8 bases. Germline assignment: CDR1 SQVTM and CDR2 ANQGSEA. Trimming at V came to 6 bases and at J to 2 bases, leaving 8 bases not matched to a gene. This CDR3 is 14 amino acids long. The CDR3 reads CSVDRGGLNTEAFF. The DNA of the CDR3 is TGCAGCGTAGACAGGGGCGGCCTAAACACTGAAGCTTTCTTT.

This clonotype showed up just a few times. The V and J genes are TRBV4-1 and TRBJ1-2, with 7 nucleotides matching TRBD1. The CDR3 is 14 residues long. After removal of 3 bases from V and 8 bases from J, the junction contained 9 bases not matched to a gene. The germline V gene encodes CDR1 MGHRA and CDR2 YSYEKL. CDR3 sequence (DNA): TGCGCCAGCAGCCACGGTCGACAGGGCCGGGGCTACACCTTC. It codes for CASSHGRQGRGYTF.